The 17 T cell receptor beta chains below were found in one sample sequenced in a study of EBV T-cell therapy then PD-1 blockade in nasopharyngeal carcinoma. Described treatment: AdE1-LMPpoly-expanded autologous EBV-specific T-cell therapy followed by anti-PD-1 nivolumab. Repertoires were generated with immunoSEQ multiplex PCR, while TCRdb's copy carries only in-frame clones and drops some. Among roughly 17,000 clones, 75% to 90% were seen once, and the ten largest hold around 30%. Their cognate antigens are unknown. The material was CD8+ T cells from blood, obtained at day 0 from a patient whose treatment included autologous EBV-specific T cells and nivolumab. All receptors come from a man in his forties or fifties with nasopharyngeal carcinoma.

V gene TRBV7-6 combines with J gene TRBJ1-2; D is possibly TRBD1 (5 bases). CDR3 length: 13 residues. Germline V gene data show CDR1 as SGHVS and CDR2 as FNYEAQ. Deletions cut 0 bases from V and 8 bases from J, with 10 bases between. The CDR3, as DNA: TGTGCCAGCAGCTTAGCGCTCGGGGACGGCTACACCTTC. This encodes CASSLALGDGYTF.

The chain has TRBV25-1 and TRBJ2-1; possible D gene TRBD2, 5 bases. CDR1 and CDR2 (germline): MGHDK, SYGVNS. CDR3 length equals 16 residues. V was trimmed by 5 bases and J by 0 bases, leaving 14 bases between them. The CDR3 loop is CASSPSSLGSYNEQFF. The CDR3 DNA reads TGTGCCAGCAGTCCTTCTAGCCTGGGCTCCTACAATGAGCAGTTCTTC.

This clone showed up just once. This chain joins TRBV4-1 and TRBJ1-5; TRBD1 is a possible D gene (6 bases). The V end was cut by 1 base, the J end by 3 bases, with 19 bases between. This CDR3 is 18 amino acids long. The germline CDR1 and CDR2 sequences are MGHRA and YSYEKL. The CDR3, as DNA: TGCGCCAGCAGCCAAGTAGGGGGGGGGCCTTCTATCAATCAGCCCCAGCATTTT. As protein: CASSQVGGGPSINQPQHF.

The rearrangement joins TRBV6-4 to TRBJ2-1, with D possibly being TRBD1 (5 bases). The V gene lost 0 bases and the J gene lost 0 bases, with 6 bases spanning the gap. Germline V gene sequence: CDR1 MRHNA, CDR2 SNTAGT. This CDR3 spans 15 amino acids. The CDR3 region is CASSDSRGSYNEQFF. CDR3 coding DNA: TGTGCCAGCAGTGACTCTAGGGGCTCCTACAATGAGCAGTTCTTC.

The CDR3 is CASSFSGTIYF. CDR3 DNA sequence: TGTGCCAGCAGCTTTTCCGGCACCATATATTTT. This rearrangement joins TRBV5-4 to TRBJ1-3; the D is unclear. The CDR3 consists of 11 residues. With 2 bases removed from V and 9 bases from J, the gap between germline ends came to 6 bases. Germline CDR1 is SGHNT and CDR2 is YYREEE (reference sequence).

This chain links TRBV4-3 with TRBJ2-2; D might be TRBD2 (5 bases). The V gene lost 1 base and the J gene lost 8 bases, with 8 bases spanning the gap. CDR1 and CDR2 (germline): LGHNA, YSLEER. The CDR3 is made up of 13 amino acids. The CDR3 nucleotides read TGCGCCAGCAGCCAAGCTGAGGGTGGGGAGCTGTTTTTT. It is translated as CASSQAEGGELFF.

The chain recombines TRBV3-1 (or the pseudogene TRBV3-2) with TRBJ2-2; D gene unclear. CDR3 length: 14 amino acids. Germline V lookup: CDR1 LGHDT, CDR2 YNNKEL (reference sequence). V was pared by 4 bases and J by 9 bases, with 15 bases between. The CDR3 region is CASSPAAGVRELFF. The CDR3 nucleotides are TGTGCCAGCAGCCCTGCGGCTGGAGTCCGGGAGCTGTTTTTT.

The rearrangement joins TRBV28 to TRBJ2-3; D not resolved. Trimming removed 1 base at V and 2 bases at J, with 10 bases between. This CDR3 comprises 15 residues. Germline lookup yields CDR1 MDHEN and CDR2 SYDVKM. Written as DNA, the CDR3 is TGTGCCAGCAGTTTATCGTCGGACCACACAGATACGCAGTATTTT. Its translation is CASSLSSDHTDTQYF.

The chain joins TRBV7-8 to TRBJ2-1, with 11 positions matching TRBD2. Germline-derived CDR1 and CDR2 are SGHVS and FQNEAQ. CDR3 size: 13 residues. V lost 7 bases and J lost 7; bases outside the gene matches: 3. This chain's CDR3 is CASIAGGWNEQFF. CDR3 DNA: TGTGCCAGCATAGCGGGGGGGTGGAATGAGCAGTTCTTC.

J is TRBJ2-7 and V is TRBV21-1. TRBV21-1 is described as a pseudogene. The CDR3 runs to 11 residues. CDR3 sequence (DNA): TGTGCCAGCAGCAAAACCTACGAGCAGTACTTC. As protein: CASSKTYEQYF.

The chain couples TRBV6-6 to TRBJ1-1; D gene ambiguous. CDR1 and CDR2 (germline): MNHNY, SVGAGI (reference sequence). The CDR3 runs to 15 residues. V lost 2 bases, J lost 0 bases, and 10 bases lay in between. In DNA form, the CDR3 reads TGTGCCAGCAGTTACAGGCGGGAGATGAACACTGAAGCTTTCTTT. It codes for CASSYRREMNTEAFF.

Relative to its sample, this clone is medium-sized. Here the CDR3 DNA reads TGCGCCAGCAGCGAGGAGATGGACAGGGAGGGCTACGAGCAGTACTTC. Translated, it gives CASSEEMDREGYEQYF. The rearrangement links TRBV5-1 to TRBJ2-7; perhaps TRBD1 as D (8 bases). The germline V gene encodes CDR1 SGHRS and CDR2 YFSETQ. The ends were cut back, 4 bases at V and 3 bases at J, with 20 bases in the middle. This CDR3 comprises 16 residues.

This clone was detected a few times. The chain joins TRBV2 to TRBJ1-5; no clear D. The CDR3 spans 15 residues. V was trimmed by 2 bases and J by 3 bases, leaving 11 bases between them. Germline-derived CDR1 and CDR2 are SNHLY and FYNNEI. The CDR3 loop reads CASSESRHPNQPQHF. In nucleotides, the CDR3 is TGTGCCAGCAGTGAATCCCGGCACCCCAATCAGCCCCAGCATTTT.

The chain combines TRBV24-1 with TRBJ2-5; either TRBD1 or TRBD2 may fit D (6 bases each). The CDR3 spans 13 residues. Germline loops: CDR1 KGHDR, CDR2 SFDVKD. With 7 bases removed from V and 5 bases from J, the gap between germline ends came to 13 bases. DNA of the CDR3: TGTGCCACCAGCCCACAGGGAGGCGAGACCCAGTACTTC. Protein: CATSPQGGETQYF.

The rearrangement joins TRBV15 to TRBJ1-3; 8 bases fit TRBD1. The CDR3 contains 18 residues. Germline-derived CDR1 and CDR2 are LNHNV and YYDKDF (reference sequence). V shed 1 base, J shed 7 bases, and the junction held 15 bases outside the gene matches. CDR3 nucleotides: TGTGCCACCAGCAGAGGAGAAACGGACAGGGAAGTAAGGAACACCATATATTTT. Translation: CATSRGETDREVRNTIYF.

The chain combines TRBV12-3 or TRBV12-4 with TRBJ1-1; the D is unclear. CDR3 length equals 12 residues. Deletions cut 1 base from V and 11 bases from J, with 11 bases between. The CDR3 reads CASSLGFFGAFF. For the CDR3, the DNA is TGTGCCAGCAGTTTAGGGTTCTTCGGGGCTTTCTTT.

V gene TRBV2 combines with J gene TRBJ2-3, with 11 bases matching TRBD2. The germline CDR1 and CDR2 sequences are SNHLY and FYNNEI. Trimming at V came to 6 bases and at J to 7 bases, leaving 9 bases not matched to a gene. The CDR3 spans 15 residues. The CDR3 nucleotides read TGTGCCAGCAGGTTTACTAGCGGGGGAAGAAATACGCAGTATTTT. Encoded protein: CASRFTSGGRNTQYF.